Listed here are 10 T cell receptor beta chains from one sample, sequenced in a study of T cells expressing NK-cell markers. TCRdb re-called the 5' RACE reads; one entry per CDR3 protein, DNA not given. This table lists about 370,000 distinct CDR3 sequences. The sample was blood T cells: a sorted CD56 or NKG2C T cell subset, CD4+ or CD8+ T cells, or bulk PBMC T cells (not recorded which). The receptor source for this set is a woman aged 45-59 years in good health.

This chain uses TRBV11-2 with TRBJ2-2; absent DNA, TCRdb's TRBD2 call cannot be checked. The CDR3 is 18 amino acids. CDR1 and CDR2 (germline): SGHAT, FQNNGV. This CDR3 is CASTRGLAGGANTGELFF.

The gene calls are TRBV5-1 and TRBJ2-1. This CDR3 region has 11 residues. CDR1 SGHRS and CDR2 YFSETQ come from the germline V gene. CDR3 loop: CASSGSGEQFF. Full variable domain (rest looked up from reference TRBV5-1 and TRBJ2-1): KAGVTQTPRYLIKTRGQQVTLSCSPISGHRSVSWYQQTPGQGLQFLFEYFSETQRNKGNFPGRFSGRQFSNSRSEMNVSTLELGDSALYLCASSGSGEQFFGPGTRLTVL.

V and J are TRBV5-1 and TRBJ2-7; TCRdb's D gene call, TRBD1, goes unchecked for lack of DNA. CDR1 is SGHRS, CDR2 YFSETQ, per germline. The CDR3 totals 14 residues. This chain's CDR3 is CASSFGTQGYEQYF. The variable domain in full, with the rest retrieved from reference TRBV5-1 and TRBJ2-7, is KAGVTQTPRYLIKTRGQQVTLSCSPISGHRSVSWYQQTPGQGLQFLFEYFSETQRNKGNFPGRFSGRQFSNSRSEMNVSTLELGDSALYLCASSFGTQGYEQYFGPGTRLTVT.

This chain uses TRBV7-9 with TRBJ2-1; the TCRdb D gene call, TRBD1, has no DNA to confirm it. CDR3 length: 17 residues. Germline values: CDR1 SEHNR, CDR2 FQNEAQ (reference sequence). Here the CDR3 reads CASSPGQKSQMYNEQFF.

The CDR3 loop is CASTLGNTEAFF. V and J are TRBV6-1 and TRBJ1-1. The CDR3 loop spans 12 amino acids. CDR1 is MNHNS, CDR2 SASEGT, per germline.

The J gene is TRBJ2-1, the V gene TRBV7-2; the TCRdb call, TRBD2, lacks DNA for checking. CDR1 is SGHTA and CDR2 is FQGNSA in the germline V gene. The CDR3 is 17 amino acids. CDR3 residues: CASSLVPGEPHWNEQFF.

The genes are TRBV5-1 and TRBJ1-5; TCRdb names TRBD1, which stays unverified in the absence of DNA. From germline, CDR1 is SGHRS and CDR2 YFSETQ. This CDR3 spans 15 amino acids. Here the CDR3 reads CANQWTRVGDQPQHF. The variable domain in full, completed from reference TRBV5-1 and TRBJ1-5, reads KAGVTQTPRYLIKTRGQQVTLSCSPISGHRSVSWYQQTPGQGLQFLFEYFSETQRNKGNFPGRFSGRQFSNSRSEMNVSTLELGDSALYLCANQWTRVGDQPQHFGDGTRLSIL.

The chain carries TRBV19 and TRBJ2-7. Per germline, CDR1 LNHDA and CDR2 SQIVND (reference sequence). This CDR3 has 15 amino acids. The CDR3: CASSVQVMGSYEQYF.

The CDR3 sequence: CASSDGATFTDTQYF. The chain carries TRBV7-9 and TRBJ2-3; TCRdb designates TRBD1, a call that cannot be tested without DNA. In germline, CDR1 is SEHNR, CDR2 FQNEAQ (reference sequence). CDR3 length equals 15 residues.

The V gene is TRBV2, the J gene TRBJ1-1. Germline assignment: CDR1 SNHLY and CDR2 FYNNEI. The CDR3 runs 15 residues. The CDR3 spells CASSKLKGANTEAFF. The full variable domain, with the rest looked up from reference TRBV2 and TRBJ1-1, is EPEVTQTPSHQVTQMGQEVILRCVPISNHLYFYWYRQILGQKVEFLVSFYNNEISEKSEIFDDQFSVERPDGSNFTLKIRSTKLEDSAMYFCASSKLKGANTEAFFGQGTRLTVV.